This T cell receptor beta chain was retrieved from a study of brain T cells in children with intractable seizures. Described time point: blood from clinic visit 5 months post-surgery; TSC patient then seizure free. Only cases whose brain tissue showed the highest T cell transcript signatures were sequenced. Before surgery, patients took at least one anti-epileptic drug. V lost 1 base and J 6 bases, leaving 13 bases between the germline ends. The germline V gene has CDR1 MNHEY and CDR2 SMNVEV (reference sequence). CDR3 length equals 14 residues. Sequenced by immunoSEQ multiplex PCR; TCRdb stores in-frame clones only, minus some. The repertoire includes 340,000 or so clones, about 93% of them detected once, and 4.5% to 7% sits in the top ten.

Sequences were derived from peripheral blood, sampled about 5 months after surgery. The chain employs TRBV27 and TRBJ2-7; no clear D. The TCR originated in a boy under two years old with tuberous sclerosis and intractable seizures. Here the CDR3 reads CASSLYPRMGEQYF. DNA for the CDR3: TGTGCCAGCAGTTTATACCCTCGGATGGGCGAGCAGTACTTC.